The source of this T cell receptor (beta chain) is a study of blood T cell repertoires in COVID-19. The data were produced by immunoSEQ multiplex PCR, yet TCRdb's version contains in-frame clones alone and is incomplete. The sample lists a few hundred thousand clones, 85% occurring once. The trim removed 6 bases at V and 5 bases at J, leaving 8 bases unmatched. The CDR3 spans 13 residues. The germline V gene has CDR1 SGHRS and CDR2 YFSETQ. The sample holds a few counts of this clone. The chain employs TRBV5-1 and TRBJ2-7, with TRBD1 matching over 7 bases. The clonotype was recovered from a woman between 45 and 65 years old with active or convalescent COVID-19. Sequences were obtained from peripheral blood. The CDR3 DNA sequence: TGCGCCAGCACATACAGGGGAGAGGACGAGCAGTACTTC. Its translation: CASTYRGEDEQYF.